A selection of T cell receptor beta chains follows, all from one sample in a study of blood T cells in healthy people across ages. TCRdb analysed the 5' RACE reads with MiXCR anew, one entry per CDR3 protein. The table records about 1,600,000 distinct CDR3 sequences, 42% of them present only once. Sequencing used blood. These receptors were obtained from a woman aged 18-30 years in good health. CDR3s include the opening cysteine and the closing phenylalanine or tryptophan. The listing skips clone size in some rows; elsewhere it reads once, few, many or a size class.

>TRBV20-1|many|TRBJ2-7
CSAQRSSYEQYF
>TRBV25-1|-|TRBJ2-4
CASRKLAGGPDQNIQYF
>TRBV14|-|TRBJ2-7
CASSQLTGYNEQYF
>TRBV10-3|-|TRBJ2-3
CAIGGAVGEPSTGTQYF
>TRBV5-1|once|TRBJ2-1
CASSPRTSGEFSSYNEQFF
>TRBV29-1|few|TRBJ2-1
CSVVLGGVSSYNEQFF
>TRBV25-1|-|TRBJ2-7
CASSEGHSSYEQYF
>TRBV7-9|-|TRBJ2-5
CASRPSGGYQETQYF
>TRBV4-1|-|TRBJ2-5
CASSQEAGSLGETQYF
>TRBV5-1|-|TRBJ2-7
CASSFGAQVGEQYF
>TRBV5-1|few|TRBJ2-5
CASSSGLSETQYF
>TRBV7-9|few|TRBJ2-3
CASSLRSGDPTDTQYF
>TRBV6-2/TRBV6-3|-|TRBJ2-3
CASSYGLAGGVGTQYF
>TRBV5-1|-|TRBJ1-6
CASSPGVENSPLHF
>TRBV5-4|-|TRBJ2-1
CASSTGTDLSYNEQFF
>TRBV24-1|few|TRBJ1-2
CATSDGGTDYGYTF
>TRBV18|-|TRBJ1-2
CASSPQEGSDYGYTF